This T cell receptor beta chain is from a study of blood T cell repertoires in COVID-19. Assay used: immunoSEQ multiplex PCR; TCRdb lists only in-frame clones, some missing. The data show some 91,000 clones, over 65% seen once. The CDR3 totals 16 residues. Germline assignment: CDR1 MGHRA and CDR2 YSYEKL. Trimming took 3 bases from V and 6 from J; bases not matched to a gene: 10. Sequencing was done on a sample of peripheral blood. The receptor was derived from a human donor in a cohort sampled during active COVID-19. The rearrangement joins TRBV4-1 to TRBJ2-1, with 8 bases that match TRBD2. The CDR3 bases are TGCGCCAGCAGCCAGGTACCCTCCGGGACTAGCAATGAGCAGTTCTTC. Amino acids: CASSQVPSGTSNEQFF.